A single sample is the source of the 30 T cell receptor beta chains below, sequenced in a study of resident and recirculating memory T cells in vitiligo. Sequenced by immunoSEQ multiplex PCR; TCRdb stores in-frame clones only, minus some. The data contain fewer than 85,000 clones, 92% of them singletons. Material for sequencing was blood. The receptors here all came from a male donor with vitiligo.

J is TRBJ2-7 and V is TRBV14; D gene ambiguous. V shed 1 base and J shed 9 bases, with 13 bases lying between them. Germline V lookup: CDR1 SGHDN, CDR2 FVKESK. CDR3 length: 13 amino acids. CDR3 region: CASSQGRASGQYF. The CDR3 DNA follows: TGTGCCAGCAGCCAAGGGAGAGCCTCCGGGCAGTACTTC.

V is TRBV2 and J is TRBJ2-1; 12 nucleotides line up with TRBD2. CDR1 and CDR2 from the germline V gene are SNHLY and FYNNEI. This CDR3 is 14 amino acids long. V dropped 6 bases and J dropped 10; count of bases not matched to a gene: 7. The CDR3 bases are TGTGCCAGCAGGGGTCTAGCGGGAGGGCAGGAGCAGTTCTTC. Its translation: CASRGLAGGQEQFF.

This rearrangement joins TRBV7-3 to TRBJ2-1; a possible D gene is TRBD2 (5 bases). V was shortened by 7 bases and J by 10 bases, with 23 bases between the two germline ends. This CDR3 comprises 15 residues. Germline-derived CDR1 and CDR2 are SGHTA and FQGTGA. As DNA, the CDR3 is TGTGCCAGCACTAACGGGGTGCCCTCATCGGAGGAGCAGTTCTTC. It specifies CASTNGVPSSEEQFF.

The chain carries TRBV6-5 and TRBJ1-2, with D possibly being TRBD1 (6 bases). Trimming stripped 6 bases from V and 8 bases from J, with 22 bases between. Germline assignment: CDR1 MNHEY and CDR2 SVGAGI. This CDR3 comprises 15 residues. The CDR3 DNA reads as TGTGCCAGCAGCCTACTACAGGGCCCCGGAGGCGGCTACACCTTC. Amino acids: CASSLLQGPGGGYTF.

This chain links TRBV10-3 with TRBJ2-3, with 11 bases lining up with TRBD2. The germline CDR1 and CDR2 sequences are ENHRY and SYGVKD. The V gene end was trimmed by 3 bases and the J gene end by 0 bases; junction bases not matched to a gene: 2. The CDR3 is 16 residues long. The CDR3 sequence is CAISDRTSGSTDTQYF. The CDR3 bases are TGTGCCATCAGTGATCGGACTAGCGGGAGCACAGATACGCAGTATTTT.

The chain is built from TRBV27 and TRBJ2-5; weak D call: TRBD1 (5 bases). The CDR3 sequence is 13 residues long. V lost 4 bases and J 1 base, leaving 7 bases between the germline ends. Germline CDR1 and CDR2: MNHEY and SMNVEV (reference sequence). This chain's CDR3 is CASSSDSQETQYF. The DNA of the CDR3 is TGTGCCAGCAGTTCCGACAGCCAAGAGACCCAGTACTTC.

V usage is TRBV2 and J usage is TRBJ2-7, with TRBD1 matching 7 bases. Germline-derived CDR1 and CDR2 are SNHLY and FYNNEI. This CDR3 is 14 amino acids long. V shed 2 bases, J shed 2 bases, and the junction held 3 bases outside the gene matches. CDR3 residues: CASSEQGVTYEQYF. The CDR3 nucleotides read TGTGCCAGCAGTGAACAGGGGGTTACCTACGAGCAGTACTTC.

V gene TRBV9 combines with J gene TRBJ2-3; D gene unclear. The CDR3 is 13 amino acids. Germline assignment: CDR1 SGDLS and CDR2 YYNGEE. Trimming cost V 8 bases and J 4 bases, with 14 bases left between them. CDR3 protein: CARVFVRADTQYF. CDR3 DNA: TGTGCCAGGGTGTTTGTGCGCGCAGATACGCAGTATTTT.

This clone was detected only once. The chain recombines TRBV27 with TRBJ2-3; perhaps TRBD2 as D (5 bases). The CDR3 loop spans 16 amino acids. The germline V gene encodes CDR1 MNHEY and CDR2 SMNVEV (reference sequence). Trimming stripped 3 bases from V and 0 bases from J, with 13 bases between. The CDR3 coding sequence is TGTGCCAGCAGTTTGTCCTCGGGCGGGAGCACAGATACGCAGTATTTT. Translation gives CASSLSSGGSTDTQYF.

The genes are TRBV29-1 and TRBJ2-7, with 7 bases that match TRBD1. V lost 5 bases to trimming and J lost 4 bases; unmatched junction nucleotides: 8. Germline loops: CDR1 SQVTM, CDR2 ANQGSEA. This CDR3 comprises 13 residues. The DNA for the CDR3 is TGCAGCGTTCGGACAGGAGAGGGATACGAGCAGTACTTC. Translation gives CSVRTGEGYEQYF.

The CDR3 DNA reads as TGCAGCGACGGGGGCACTGAAGCTTTCTTT. This translates into CSDGGTEAFF. This chain connects TRBV29-1 to TRBJ1-1; D perhaps matches TRBD1 (5 bases). V was pared by 7 bases and J by 4 bases, with 7 bases between. Germline CDR1 and CDR2: SQVTM and ANQGSEA. The CDR3 spans 10 residues.

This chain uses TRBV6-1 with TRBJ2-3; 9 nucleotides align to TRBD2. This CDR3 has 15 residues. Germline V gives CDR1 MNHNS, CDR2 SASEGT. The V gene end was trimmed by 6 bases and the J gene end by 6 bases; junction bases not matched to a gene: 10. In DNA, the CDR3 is TGTGCCAGCAGGGGCGGGCGGGAGGGCCAGGATACGCAGTATTTT. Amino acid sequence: CASRGGREGQDTQYF.

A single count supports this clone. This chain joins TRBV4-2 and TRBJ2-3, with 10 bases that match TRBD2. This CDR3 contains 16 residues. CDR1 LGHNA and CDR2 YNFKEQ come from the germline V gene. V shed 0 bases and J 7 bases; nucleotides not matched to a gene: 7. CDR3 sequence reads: CASSQDSGRASNTQYF. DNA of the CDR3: TGTGCCAGCAGCCAAGACAGCGGGAGGGCATCGAATACGCAGTATTTT.

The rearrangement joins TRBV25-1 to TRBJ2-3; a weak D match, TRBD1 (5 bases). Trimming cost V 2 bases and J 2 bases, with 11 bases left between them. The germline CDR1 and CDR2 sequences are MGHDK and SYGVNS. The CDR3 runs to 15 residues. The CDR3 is CASSEGWGYTDTQYF. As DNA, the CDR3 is TGTGCCAGCAGTGAAGGGTGGGGCTACACAGATACGCAGTATTTT.

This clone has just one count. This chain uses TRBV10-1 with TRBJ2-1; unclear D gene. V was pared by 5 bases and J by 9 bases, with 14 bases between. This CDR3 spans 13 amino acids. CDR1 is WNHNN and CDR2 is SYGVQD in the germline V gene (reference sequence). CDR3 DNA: TGCGCCAGCAGTAGGTCGACCACGGGTGAGCAGTTCTTC. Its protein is CASSRSTTGEQFF.

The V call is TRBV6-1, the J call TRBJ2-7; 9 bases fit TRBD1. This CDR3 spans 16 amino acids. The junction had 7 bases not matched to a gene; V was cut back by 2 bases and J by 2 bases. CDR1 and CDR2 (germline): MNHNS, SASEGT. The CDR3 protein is CASSEMTGGFAYEQYF. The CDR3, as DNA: TGTGCCAGCAGTGAAATGACAGGGGGATTTGCCTACGAGCAGTACTTC.

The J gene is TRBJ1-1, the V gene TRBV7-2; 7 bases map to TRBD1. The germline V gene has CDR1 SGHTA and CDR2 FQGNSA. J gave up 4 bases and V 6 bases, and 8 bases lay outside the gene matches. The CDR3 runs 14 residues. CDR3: CASSHRGGLTEAFF. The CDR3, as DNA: TGTGCCAGCAGTCATCGAGGGGGCCTCACTGAAGCTTTCTTT.

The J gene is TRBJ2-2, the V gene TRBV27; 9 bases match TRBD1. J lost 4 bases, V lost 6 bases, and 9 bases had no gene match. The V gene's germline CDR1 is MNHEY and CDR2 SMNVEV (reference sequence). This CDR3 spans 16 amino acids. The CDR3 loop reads CASSYSQGALTGELFF. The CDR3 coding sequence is TGTGCCAGCAGCTACTCACAGGGGGCGCTCACCGGGGAGCTGTTTTTT.

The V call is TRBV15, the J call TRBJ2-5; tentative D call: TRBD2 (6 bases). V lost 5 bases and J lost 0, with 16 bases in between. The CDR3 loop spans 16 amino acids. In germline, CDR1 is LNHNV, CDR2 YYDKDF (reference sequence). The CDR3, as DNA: TGTGCCACCAGCCTGAGGGCTAGCGTGTACCAAGAGACCCAGTACTTC. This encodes CATSLRASVYQETQYF.

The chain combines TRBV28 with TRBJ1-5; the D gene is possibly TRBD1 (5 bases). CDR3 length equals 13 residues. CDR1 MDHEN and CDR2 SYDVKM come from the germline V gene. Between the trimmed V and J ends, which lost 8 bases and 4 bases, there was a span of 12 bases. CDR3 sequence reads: CASLGRTNQPQHF. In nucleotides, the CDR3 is TGTGCCAGCCTTGGACGGACAAATCAGCCCCAGCATTTT.

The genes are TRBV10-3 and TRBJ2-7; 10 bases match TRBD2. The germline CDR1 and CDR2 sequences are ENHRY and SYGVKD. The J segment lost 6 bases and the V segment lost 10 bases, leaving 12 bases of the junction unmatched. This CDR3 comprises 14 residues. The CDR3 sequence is CATEGGLASSEQYF. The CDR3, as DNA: TGTGCCACCGAAGGGGGACTAGCGAGCTCCGAGCAGTACTTC.

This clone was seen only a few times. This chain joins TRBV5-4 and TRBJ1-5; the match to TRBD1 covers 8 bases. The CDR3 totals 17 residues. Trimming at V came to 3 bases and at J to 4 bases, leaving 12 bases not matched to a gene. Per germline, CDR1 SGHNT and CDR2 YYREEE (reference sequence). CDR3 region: CASSSWSGDRSNQPQHF. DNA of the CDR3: TGTGCCAGCAGCTCCTGGTCGGGGGACAGGTCGAATCAGCCCCAGCATTTT.

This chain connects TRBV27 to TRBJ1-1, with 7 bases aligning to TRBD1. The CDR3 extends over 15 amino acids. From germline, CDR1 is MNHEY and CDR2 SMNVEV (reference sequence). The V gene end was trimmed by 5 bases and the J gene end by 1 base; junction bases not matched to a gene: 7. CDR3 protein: CASSTRTGGNTEAFF. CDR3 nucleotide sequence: TGTGCCAGCAGTACCCGGACAGGCGGGAACACTGAAGCTTTCTTT.

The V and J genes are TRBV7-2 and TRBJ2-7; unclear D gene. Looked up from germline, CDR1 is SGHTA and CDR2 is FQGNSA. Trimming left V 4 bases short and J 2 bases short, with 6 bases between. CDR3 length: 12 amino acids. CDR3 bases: TGTGCCAGCAGCTCAGGAACCTACGAGCAGTACTTC. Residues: CASSSGTYEQYF.

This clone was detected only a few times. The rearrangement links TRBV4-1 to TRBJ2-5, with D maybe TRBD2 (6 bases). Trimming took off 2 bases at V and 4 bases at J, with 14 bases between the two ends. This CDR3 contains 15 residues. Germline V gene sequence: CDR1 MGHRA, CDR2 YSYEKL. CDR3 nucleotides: TGCGCCAGCAGCCAATCCGGGACTCAGTCAGAGACCCAGTACTTC. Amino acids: CASSQSGTQSETQYF.

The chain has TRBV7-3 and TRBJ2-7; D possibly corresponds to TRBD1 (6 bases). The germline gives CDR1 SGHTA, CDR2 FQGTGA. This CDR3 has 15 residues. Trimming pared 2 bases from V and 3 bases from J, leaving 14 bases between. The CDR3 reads CASSLGPAGVYEQYF. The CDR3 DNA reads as TGTGCCAGCAGCTTAGGGCCGGCAGGGGTCTACGAGCAGTACTTC. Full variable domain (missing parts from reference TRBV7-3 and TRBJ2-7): GAGVSQTPSNKVTEKGKYVELRCDPISGHTALYWYRQSLGQGPEFLIYFQGTGAADDSGLPNDRFFAVRPEGSVSTLKIQRTERGDSAVYLCASSLGPAGVYEQYFGPGTRLTVT.

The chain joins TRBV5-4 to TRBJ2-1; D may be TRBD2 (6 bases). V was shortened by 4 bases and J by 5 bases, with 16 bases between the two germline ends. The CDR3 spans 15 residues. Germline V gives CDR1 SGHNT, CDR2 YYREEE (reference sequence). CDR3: CASSPRGGVDNEQFF. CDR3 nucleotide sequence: TGTGCCAGCAGCCCGAGGGGCGGGGTGGACAATGAGCAGTTCTTC. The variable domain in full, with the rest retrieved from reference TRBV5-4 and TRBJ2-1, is ETGVTQSPTHLIKTRGQQVTLRCSSQSGHNTVSWYQQALGQGPQFIFQYYREEENGRGNFPPRFSGLQFPNYSSELNVNALELDDSALYLCASSPRGGVDNEQFFGPGTRLTVL.

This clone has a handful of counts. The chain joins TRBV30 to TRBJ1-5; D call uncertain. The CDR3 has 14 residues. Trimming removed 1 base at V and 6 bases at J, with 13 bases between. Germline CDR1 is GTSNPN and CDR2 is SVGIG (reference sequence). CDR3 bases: TGTGCCTGGAGTGAACCCCCACGGGGTCAGCCCCAGCATTTT. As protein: CAWSEPPRGQPQHF.

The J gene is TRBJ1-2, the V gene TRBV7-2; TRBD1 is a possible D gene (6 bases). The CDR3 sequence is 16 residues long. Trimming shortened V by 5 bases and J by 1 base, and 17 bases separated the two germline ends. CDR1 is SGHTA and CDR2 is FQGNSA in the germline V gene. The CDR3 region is CASSPRGGAGNYGYTF. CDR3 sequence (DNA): TGTGCCAGCAGCCCGAGAGGGGGGGCGGGTAACTATGGCTACACCTTC.

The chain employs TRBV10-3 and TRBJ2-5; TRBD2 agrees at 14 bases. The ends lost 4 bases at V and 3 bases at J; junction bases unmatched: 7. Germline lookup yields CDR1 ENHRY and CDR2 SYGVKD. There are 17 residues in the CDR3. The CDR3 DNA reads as TGTGCCATCAGTGTCGGGACTAGCGGGAGTTCGAAAGAGACCCAGTACTTC. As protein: CAISVGTSGSSKETQYF.